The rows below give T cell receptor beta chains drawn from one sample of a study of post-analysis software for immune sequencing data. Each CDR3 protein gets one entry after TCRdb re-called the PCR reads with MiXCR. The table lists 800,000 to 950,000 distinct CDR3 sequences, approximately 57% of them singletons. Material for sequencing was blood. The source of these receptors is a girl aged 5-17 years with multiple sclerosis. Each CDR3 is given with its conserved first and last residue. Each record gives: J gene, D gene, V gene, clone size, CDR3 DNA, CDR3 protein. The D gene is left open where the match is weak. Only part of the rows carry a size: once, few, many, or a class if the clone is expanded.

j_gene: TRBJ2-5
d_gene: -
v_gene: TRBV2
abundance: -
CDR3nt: TGTGCGAGGAGGGGGTGGGCGTCGGCCCAAGAGACCCAGTACTTC
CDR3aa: CARRGWASAQETQYF

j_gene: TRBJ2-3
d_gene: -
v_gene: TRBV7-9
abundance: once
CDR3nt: TGTGCCAGCAGCTTGGAATCACTGCGAGATACGCAGTATTTT
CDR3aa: CASSLESLRDTQYF

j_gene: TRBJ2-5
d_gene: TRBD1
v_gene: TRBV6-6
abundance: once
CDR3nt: TGTGCCAGCAGTTACCATTCCCGGGACAGGGGGCAGTGGGAGCAGTACTTC
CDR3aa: CASSYHSRDRGQWEQYF

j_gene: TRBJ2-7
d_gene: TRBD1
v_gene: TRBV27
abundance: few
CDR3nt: TGTGCCAGCAGTACCTCCGGGACAGGGGGCATCCCGGTCTACGAGCAGTACTTC
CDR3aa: CASSTSGTGGIPVYEQYF

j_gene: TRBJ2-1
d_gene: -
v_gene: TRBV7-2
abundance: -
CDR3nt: TGTGCCAGCAGCTCGGGGGACCCGAAGTCGAAGCAGTTCTTC
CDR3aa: CASSSGDPKSKQFF

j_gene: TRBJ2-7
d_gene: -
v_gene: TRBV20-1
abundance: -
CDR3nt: TGCAGTGCTCTAGAAGCCCCCGGGGTTAACTACGAGCAGTACTTC
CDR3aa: CSALEAPGVNYEQYF

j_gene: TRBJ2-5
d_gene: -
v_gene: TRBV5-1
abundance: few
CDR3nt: TGCGCCAGCAGCTTGGGGCAGGTCATCCAAGAGACCCAGTACTTC
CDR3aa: CASSLGQVIQETQYF

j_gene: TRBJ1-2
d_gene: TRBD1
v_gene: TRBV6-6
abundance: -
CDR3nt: TGTGCCAGCAGTTACGAAGCTGAGGGGGCGCGAGGCTACACCTTC
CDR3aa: CASSYEAEGARGYTF

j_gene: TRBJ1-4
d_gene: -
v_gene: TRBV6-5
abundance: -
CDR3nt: TGTGCCAGCAGCCCCTTTTTCTCAGCAACTAATGAAAAACTGTTTTTT
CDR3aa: CASSPFFSATNEKLFF

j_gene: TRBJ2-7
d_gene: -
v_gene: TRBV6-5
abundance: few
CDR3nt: TGTGCCAGCAGAGGACTAAACGAGCAGTACTTC
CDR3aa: CASRGLNEQYF

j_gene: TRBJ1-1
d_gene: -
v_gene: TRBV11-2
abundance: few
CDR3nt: TGTGCCAGCAGCTTAGATCAGGCAGCGAACACTGAAGCTTTCTTT
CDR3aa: CASSLDQAANTEAFF

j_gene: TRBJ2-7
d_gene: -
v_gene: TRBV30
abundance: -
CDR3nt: TGTGCCTGGAGTGTACTTGAAGGCTACGAGCAGTACTTC
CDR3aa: CAWSVLEGYEQYF

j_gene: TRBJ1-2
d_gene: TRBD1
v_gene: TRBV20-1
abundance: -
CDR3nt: TGCAGTGCTAGGCAGGGGGAGGGCTATGGCCACACCTTC
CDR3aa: CSARQGEGYGHTF

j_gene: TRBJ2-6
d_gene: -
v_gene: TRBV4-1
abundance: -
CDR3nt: TGCGCCAGCAGCCAAGCAGAGGGGGCCAACGTCCTGACTTTC
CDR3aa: CASSQAEGANVLTF

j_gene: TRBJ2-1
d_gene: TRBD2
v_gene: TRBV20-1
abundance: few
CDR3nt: TGCAGTGCCCCGACTAGCGGGAAAGCCTATGAGCAGTTCTTC
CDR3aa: CSAPTSGKAYEQFF

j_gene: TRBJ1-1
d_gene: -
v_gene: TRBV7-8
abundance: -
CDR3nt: TGTGCCAGCAGCTCAAACCAGGTTTTGAACACTGAAGCTTTCTTT
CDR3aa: CASSSNQVLNTEAFF

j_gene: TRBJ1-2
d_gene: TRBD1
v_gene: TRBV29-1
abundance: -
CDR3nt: TGCAGCGTCCCTACTGACAGGGGGGAAGCTAACTATGGCTACACCTTC
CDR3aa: CSVPTDRGEANYGYTF

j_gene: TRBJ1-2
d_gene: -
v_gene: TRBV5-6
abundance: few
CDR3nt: TGTGCCAGCAGCTTGTCTGAGGCGGGTGGCTACACCTTC
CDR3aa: CASSLSEAGGYTF

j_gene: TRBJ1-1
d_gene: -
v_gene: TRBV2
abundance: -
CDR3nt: TGTGCCAGCAGGGGAGGGGTCATGGGGTACACTGAAGCTTTCTTT
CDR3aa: CASRGGVMGYTEAFF

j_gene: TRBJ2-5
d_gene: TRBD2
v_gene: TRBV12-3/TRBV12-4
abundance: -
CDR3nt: TGTGCCAGCAGTTTAGCGCGGGGTATTAGCGGGGGACAAGAGACCCAGTACTTC
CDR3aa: CASSLARGISGGQETQYF

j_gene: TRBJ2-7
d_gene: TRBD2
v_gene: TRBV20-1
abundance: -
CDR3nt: TGCAGTGCTCAAGGACTAGCGGGACTCTACGAGCAGTACTTC
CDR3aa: CSAQGLAGLYEQYF

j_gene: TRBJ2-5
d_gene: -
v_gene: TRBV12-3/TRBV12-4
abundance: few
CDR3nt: TGTGCCAGCAGTTTCGGCAGAGACCAAGAGACCCAGTACTTC
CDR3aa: CASSFGRDQETQYF

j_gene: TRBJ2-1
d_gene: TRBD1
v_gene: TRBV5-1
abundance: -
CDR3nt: TGCGCCAGCAGCCTGACGGGACAGGTCACGGATAAAGAGCAGTTCTTC
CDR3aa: CASSLTGQVTDKEQFF

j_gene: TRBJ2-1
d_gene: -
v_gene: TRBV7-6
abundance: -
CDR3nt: TGTGCCAGCAGCACCCGCGCGTCCGGGAATGTGCAGTTCTTC
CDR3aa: CASSTRASGNVQFF

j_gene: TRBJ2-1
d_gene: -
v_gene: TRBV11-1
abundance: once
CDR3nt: TGTGCCAGCAGCCCCGGTCAGAGGACTTACGGCAGTGAGCAGTTCTTC
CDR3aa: CASSPGQRTYGSEQFF

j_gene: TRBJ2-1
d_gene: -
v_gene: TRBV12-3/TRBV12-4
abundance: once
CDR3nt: TGTGCCAGCACCGAAGGAACCCGGGGTTCCTACAATGAGCAGTTCTTC
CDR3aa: CASTEGTRGSYNEQFF

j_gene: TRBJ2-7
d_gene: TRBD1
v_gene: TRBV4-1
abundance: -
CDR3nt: TGCGCCAGCAGCCAAACCTCGGGACAGGGCCTACTCGAGCAGTACTTC
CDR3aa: CASSQTSGQGLLEQYF

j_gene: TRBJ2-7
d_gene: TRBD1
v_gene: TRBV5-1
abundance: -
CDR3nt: TGCGCCAGCAGCTTGGCGGGACAGGCGTTCTACGAGCAGTACTTC
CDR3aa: CASSLAGQAFYEQYF

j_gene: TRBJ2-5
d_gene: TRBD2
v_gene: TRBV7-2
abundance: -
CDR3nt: TGTGCCAGCAGCTCTACCGGGAGGGATGGGACCCAGTACTTC
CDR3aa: CASSSTGRDGTQYF

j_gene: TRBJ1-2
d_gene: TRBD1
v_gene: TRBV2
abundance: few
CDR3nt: TGTGCCAGCAGGGACAGGGGGCTTGGGGGCTACACCTTC
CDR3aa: CASRDRGLGGYTF

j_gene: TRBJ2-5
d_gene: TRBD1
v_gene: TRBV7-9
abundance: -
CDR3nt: TGTGCCAGCAGCTCCCCAGGGGGCGACGAGACCCAGTACTTC
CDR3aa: CASSSPGGDETQYF

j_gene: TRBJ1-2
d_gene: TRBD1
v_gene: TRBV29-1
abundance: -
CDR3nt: TGCAGCGTGCCCGAGACAGGGGCGATTGGCTACACCTTC
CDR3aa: CSVPETGAIGYTF

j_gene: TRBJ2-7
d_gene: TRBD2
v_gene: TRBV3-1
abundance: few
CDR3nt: TGTGCCAGCAGCCCATTAGCGGGAGAACCCTACGAGCAGTACTTC
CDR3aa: CASSPLAGEPYEQYF

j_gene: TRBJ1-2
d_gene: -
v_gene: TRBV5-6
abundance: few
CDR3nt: TGTGCCAGCAGCCGGGGAGGGAGAGACTACACCTTC
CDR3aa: CASSRGGRDYTF

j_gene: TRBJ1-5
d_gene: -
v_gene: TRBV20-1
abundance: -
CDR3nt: TGCAGTGCTAAAGCCCGGGGTGGAGGGGGTCAGCCCCAGCATTTT
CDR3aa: CSAKARGGGGQPQHF

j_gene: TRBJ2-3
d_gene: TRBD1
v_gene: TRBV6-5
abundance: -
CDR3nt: TGTGCCAGCAGGCAAAGCCCGACAGGGTCAGATACGCAGTATTTT
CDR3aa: CASRQSPTGSDTQYF

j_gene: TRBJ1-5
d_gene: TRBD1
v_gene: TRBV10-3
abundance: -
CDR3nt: TGTGCCATCAGTGACAGGGGGGAGGGCAATCAGCCCCAGCATTTT
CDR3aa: CAISDRGEGNQPQHF

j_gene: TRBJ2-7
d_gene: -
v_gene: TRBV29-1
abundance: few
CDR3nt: TGCAGCGTTGACAGGGGCCACGAGCAGTACTTC
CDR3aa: CSVDRGHEQYF

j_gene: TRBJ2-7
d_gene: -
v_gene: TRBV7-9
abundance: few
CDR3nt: TGTGCCAGCACTGGATCGTACGAGCAGTACTTC
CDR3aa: CASTGSYEQYF

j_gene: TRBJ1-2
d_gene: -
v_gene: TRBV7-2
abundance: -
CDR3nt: TGTGCCAGCAGCGCCCAGCCGGGACTCCCCTATGGCTACACCTTC
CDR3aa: CASSAQPGLPYGYTF

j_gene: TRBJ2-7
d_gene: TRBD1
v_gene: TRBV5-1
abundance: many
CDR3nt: TGTGCCAGCAGGGGGACAGGGGGCTACGAGCAGTACTTC
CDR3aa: CASRGTGGYEQYF

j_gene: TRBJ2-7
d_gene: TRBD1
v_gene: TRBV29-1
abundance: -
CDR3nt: TGCAGGTTGGGGAGACAGGGGTACGAGCAGTACTTC
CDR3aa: CRLGRQGYEQYF

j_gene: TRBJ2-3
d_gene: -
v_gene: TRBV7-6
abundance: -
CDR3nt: TGTGCCAGCAGCCCCGGGTGGGCGGGACTCACAGATACGCAGTATTTT
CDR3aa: CASSPGWAGLTDTQYF

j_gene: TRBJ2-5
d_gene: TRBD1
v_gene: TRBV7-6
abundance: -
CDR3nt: TGTGCCAGCAGCTCCCAGACAGGGCAAAAAGAGACCCAGTACTTC
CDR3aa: CASSSQTGQKETQYF

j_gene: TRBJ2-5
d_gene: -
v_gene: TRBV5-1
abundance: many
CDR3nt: TGCGCCAGCAGCTTGGGGGTACAAGAGACCCAGTACTTC
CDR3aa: CASSLGVQETQYF

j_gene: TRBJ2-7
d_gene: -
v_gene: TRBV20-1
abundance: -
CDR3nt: TGCAGTGCTAGAGATCCGCAAGGGGCATCCTACGAGCAGTACTTC
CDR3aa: CSARDPQGASYEQYF

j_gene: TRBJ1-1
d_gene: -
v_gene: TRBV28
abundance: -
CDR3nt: TGTGCCACCGAAGACAGCATGAACACTGAAGCTTTCTTT
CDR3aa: CATEDSMNTEAFF